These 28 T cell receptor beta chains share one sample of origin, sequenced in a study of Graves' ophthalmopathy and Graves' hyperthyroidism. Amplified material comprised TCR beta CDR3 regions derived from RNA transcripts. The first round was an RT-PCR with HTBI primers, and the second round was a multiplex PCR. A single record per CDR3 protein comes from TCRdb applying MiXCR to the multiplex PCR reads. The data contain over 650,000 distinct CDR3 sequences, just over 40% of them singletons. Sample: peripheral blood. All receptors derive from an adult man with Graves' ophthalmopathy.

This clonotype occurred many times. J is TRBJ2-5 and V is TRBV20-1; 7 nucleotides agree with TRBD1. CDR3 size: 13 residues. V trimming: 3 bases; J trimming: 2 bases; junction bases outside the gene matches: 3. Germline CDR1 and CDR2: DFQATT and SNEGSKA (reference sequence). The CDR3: CSASWDRQETQYF. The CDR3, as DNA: TGCAGTGCTAGTTGGGACAGACAAGAGACCCAGTACTTC.

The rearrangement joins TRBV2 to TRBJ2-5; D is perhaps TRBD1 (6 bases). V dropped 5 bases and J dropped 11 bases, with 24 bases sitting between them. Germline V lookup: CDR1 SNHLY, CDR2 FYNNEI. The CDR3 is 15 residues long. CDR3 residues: CASSRLGQQPDTQYF. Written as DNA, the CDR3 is TGTGCCAGCAGTCGCCTCGGACAGCAACCAGATACGCAGTACTTC.

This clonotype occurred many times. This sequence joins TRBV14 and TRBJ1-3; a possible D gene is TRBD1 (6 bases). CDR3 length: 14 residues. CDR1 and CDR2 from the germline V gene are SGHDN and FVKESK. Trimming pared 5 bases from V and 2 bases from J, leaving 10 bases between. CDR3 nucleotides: TGTGCCAGCAGCGCCAGGGGTACTGGAAACACCATATATTTT. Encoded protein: CASSARGTGNTIYF.

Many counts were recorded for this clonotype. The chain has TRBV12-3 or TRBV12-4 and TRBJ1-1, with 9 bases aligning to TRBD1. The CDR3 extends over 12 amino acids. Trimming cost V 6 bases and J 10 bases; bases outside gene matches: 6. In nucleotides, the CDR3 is TGTGCCAGCAGCAAGGAGGACAGGGGAGCTTTCTTT. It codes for CASSKEDRGAFF.

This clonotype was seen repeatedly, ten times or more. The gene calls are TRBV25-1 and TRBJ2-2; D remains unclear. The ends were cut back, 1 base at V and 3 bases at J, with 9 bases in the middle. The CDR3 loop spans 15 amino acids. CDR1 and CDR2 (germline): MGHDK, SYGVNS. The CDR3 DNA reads TGTGCCAGCAGTGAATTAACAGCTTACACCGGGGAGCTGTTTTTT. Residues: CASSELTAYTGELFF.

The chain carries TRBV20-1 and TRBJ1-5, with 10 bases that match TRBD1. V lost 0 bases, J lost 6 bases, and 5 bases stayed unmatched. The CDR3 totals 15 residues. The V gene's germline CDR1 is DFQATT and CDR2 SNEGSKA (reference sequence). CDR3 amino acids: CSAREWDRGGQPQHF. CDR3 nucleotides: TGCAGTGCTAGAGAGTGGGACAGGGGTGGTCAGCCCCAGCATTTT.

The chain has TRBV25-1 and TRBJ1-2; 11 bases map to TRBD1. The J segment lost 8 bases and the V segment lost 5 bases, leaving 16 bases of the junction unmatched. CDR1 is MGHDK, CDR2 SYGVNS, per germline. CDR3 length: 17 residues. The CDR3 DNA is TGTGCCAGCAGTTCCCTCTCTTTTTTGGACAGGGGGCACGGCTACACCTTC. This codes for CASSSLSFLDRGHGYTF.

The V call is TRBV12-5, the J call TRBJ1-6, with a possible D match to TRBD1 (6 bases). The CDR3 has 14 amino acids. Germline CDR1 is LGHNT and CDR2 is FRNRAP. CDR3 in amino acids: CASSDGRGASPLHF. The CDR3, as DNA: TGTGCCAGCAGTGATGGCAGGGGAGCTTCACCCCTCCACTTT.

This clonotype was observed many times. The CDR3 reads CSARLWDYPTETQYF. For the CDR3, the DNA is TGCAGTGCTAGGCTCTGGGACTACCCAACAGAGACCCAGTACTTC. The rearrangement joins TRBV20-1 to TRBJ2-5, with TRBD2 matching 7 bases. The J segment lost 4 bases and the V segment lost 3 bases, leaving 11 bases of the junction unmatched. Germline V gene sequence: CDR1 DFQATT, CDR2 SNEGSKA (reference sequence). The CDR3 runs to 15 residues.

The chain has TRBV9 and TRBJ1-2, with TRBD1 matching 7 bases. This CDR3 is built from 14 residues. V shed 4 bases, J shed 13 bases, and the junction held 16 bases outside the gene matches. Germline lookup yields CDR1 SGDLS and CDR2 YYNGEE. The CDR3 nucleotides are TGTGCCAGCAGCAGCCGGGACAGCCCCCTTGGGTGCACCTTC. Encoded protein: CASSSRDSPLGCTF.

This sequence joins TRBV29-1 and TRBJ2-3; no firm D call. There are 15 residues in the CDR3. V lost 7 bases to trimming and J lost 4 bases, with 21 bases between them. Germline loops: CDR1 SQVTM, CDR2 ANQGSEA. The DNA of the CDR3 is TGCAGCGGCAGGTCATCGGAGAGGTCCGCAGATACGCAGTATTTT. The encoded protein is CSGRSSERSADTQYF.

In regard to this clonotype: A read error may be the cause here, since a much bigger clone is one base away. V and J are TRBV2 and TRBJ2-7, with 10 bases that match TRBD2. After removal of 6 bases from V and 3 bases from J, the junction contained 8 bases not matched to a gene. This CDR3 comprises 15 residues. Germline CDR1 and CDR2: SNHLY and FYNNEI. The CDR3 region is CASRIGTSDNYEQYF. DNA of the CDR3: TGTGCCAGCAGGATCGGGACTAGCGACAACTACGAGCAGTACTTC.

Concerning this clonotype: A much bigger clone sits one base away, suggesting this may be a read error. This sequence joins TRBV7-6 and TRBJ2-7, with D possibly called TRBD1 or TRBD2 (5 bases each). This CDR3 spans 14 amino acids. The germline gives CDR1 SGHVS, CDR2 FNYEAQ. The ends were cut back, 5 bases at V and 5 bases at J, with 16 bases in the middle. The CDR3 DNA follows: TGTGCCAGCAGCGCCGGGCTTGGGACCGACGAGCAGTACTTC. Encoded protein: CASSAGLGTDEQYF.

In DNA, the CDR3 is TGCAGTGATTCGGTGGTGGGGCATTCACCCCTCCACTTT. This sequence encodes CSDSVVGHSPLHF. This chain connects TRBV20-1 to TRBJ1-6, with TRBD1 as a possible D gene (5 bases). V dropped 7 bases and J dropped 8 bases, with 15 bases sitting between them. Germline V gene lookup returns CDR1 DFQATT and CDR2 SNEGSKA (reference sequence). This CDR3 is built from 13 residues.

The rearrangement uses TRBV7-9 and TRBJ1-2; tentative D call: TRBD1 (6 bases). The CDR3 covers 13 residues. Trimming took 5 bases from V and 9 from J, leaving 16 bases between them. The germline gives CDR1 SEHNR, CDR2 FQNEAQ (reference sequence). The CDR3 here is CASSLGQPNSYTF. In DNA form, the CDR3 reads TGTGCCAGCAGCCTCGGACAGCCTAACAGCTACACCTTC.

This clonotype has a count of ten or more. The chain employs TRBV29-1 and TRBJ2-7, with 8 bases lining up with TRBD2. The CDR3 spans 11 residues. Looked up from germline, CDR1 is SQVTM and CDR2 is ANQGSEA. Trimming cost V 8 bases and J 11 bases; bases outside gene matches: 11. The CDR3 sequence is CSPPGGPPEYF. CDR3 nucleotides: TGCAGCCCCCCGGGGGGGCCCCCGGAGTACTTC.

DNA for the CDR3: TGCAGCGTTGAGGTCGCAGGGGGCGAAGGCTACGAGCATTTT. It specifies CSVEVAGGEGYEHF. The rearrangement uses TRBV29-1 and TRBJ1-5; 8 bases agree with TRBD1. Trimming cost V 3 bases and J 14 bases; bases outside gene matches: 15. Germline loops: CDR1 SQVTM, CDR2 ANQGSEA. The CDR3 has 14 amino acids.

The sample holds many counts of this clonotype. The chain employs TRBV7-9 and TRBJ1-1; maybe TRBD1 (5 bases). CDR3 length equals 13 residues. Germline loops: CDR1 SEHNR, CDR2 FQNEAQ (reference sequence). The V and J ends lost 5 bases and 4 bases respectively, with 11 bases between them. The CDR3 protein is CASSGGVGTEAFF. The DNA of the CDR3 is TGTGCCAGCAGCGGAGGGGTGGGCACTGAAGCTTTCTTT.

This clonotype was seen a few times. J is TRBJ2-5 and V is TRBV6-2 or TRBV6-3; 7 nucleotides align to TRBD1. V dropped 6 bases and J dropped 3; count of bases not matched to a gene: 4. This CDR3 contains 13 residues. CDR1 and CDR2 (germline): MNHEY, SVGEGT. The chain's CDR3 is CASRKTGEETQYF. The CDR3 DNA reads TGTGCCAGCAGAAAAACAGGGGAAGAGACCCAGTACTTC.

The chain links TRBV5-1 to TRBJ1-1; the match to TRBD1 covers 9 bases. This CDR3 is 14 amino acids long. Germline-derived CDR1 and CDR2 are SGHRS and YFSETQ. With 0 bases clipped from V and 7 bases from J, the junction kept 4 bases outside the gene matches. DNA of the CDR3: TGCGCCAGCAGCTTGGGACGGGGACAGGGTGAAGCTTTCTTT. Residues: CASSLGRGQGEAFF.

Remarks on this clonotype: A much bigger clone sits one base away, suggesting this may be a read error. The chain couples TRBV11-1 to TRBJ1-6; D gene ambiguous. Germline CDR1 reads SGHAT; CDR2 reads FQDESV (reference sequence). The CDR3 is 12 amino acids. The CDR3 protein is CASSQDFSPLRF. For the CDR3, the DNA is TGTGCCAGCAGCCAGGACTTCTCACCCCTCCGCTTT.

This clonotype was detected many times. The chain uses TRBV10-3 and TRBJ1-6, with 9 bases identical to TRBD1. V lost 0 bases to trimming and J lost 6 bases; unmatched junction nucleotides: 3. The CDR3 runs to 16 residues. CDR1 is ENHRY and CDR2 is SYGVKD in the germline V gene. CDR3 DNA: TGTGCCATCAGTGAGTCCGGGACAGGGAGTAATTCACCCCTCCACTTT. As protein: CAISESGTGSNSPLHF.

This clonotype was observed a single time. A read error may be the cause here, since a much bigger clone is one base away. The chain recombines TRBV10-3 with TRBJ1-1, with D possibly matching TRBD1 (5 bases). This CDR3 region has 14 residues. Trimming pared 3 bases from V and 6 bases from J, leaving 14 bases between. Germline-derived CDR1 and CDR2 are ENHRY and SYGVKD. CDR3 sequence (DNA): TGTGCCATCAGTGACTCGACCCAGGGCGCTGAAGCTTTCTTT. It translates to CAISDSTQGAEAFF.

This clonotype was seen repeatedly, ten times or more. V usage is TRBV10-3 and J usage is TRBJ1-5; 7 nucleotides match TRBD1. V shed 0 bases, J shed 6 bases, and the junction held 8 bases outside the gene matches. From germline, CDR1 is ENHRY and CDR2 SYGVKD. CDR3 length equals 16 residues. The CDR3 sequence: CAISESYTGAAQPQHF. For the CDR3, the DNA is TGTGCCATCAGTGAGTCTTATACAGGGGCGGCTCAGCCCCAGCATTTT.

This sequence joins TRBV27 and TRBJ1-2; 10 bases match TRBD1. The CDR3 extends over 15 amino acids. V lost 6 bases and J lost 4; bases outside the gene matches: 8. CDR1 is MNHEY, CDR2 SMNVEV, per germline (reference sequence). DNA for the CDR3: TGTGCCAGCAGACAAACGGGACAGGGGAGCTATGGCTACACCTTC. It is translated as CASRQTGQGSYGYTF.

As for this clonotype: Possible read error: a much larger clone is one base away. CDR3 sequence: CASSYRGPTANGYTF. The CDR3 DNA reads as TGTGCCAGCAGTTACAGGGGCCCTACGGCTAATGGCTACACCTTC. The rearrangement links TRBV12-3 or TRBV12-4 to TRBJ1-2; 7 positions agree with TRBD1. This CDR3 has 15 residues. V was clipped by 4 bases and J by 6 bases; unmatched bases: 11.

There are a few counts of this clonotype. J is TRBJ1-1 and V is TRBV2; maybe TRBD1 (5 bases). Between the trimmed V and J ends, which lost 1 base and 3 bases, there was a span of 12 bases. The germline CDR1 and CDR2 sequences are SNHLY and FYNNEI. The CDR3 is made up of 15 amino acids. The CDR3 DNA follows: TGTGCCAGCAGTGAAGGTGGGGGGGTATACACTGAAGCTTTCTTT. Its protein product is CASSEGGGVYTEAFF.

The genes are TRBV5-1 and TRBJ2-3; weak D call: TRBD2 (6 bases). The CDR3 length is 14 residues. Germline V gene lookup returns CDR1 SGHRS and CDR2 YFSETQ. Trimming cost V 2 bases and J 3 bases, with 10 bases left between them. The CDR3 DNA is TGCGCCAGCAGCTTTCGTGGGGGGACAGATACGCAGTATTTT. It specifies CASSFRGGTDTQYF.